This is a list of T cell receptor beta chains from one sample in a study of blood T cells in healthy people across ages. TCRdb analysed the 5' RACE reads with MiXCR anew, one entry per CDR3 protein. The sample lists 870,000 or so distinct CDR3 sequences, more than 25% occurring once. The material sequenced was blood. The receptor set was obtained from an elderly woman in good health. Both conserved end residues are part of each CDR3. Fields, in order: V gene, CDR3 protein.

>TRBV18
CASSVQPNTEAFF
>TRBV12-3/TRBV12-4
CASSLGLSSNEQFF
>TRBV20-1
CSANKGKGTGELFF
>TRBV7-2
CASSLGSTKKLFF
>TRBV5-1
CASSLEALNEKLFF
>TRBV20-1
CSARAKGPPPFTDTQYF
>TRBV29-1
CSVVLAGTRTDTQYF
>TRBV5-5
CASSGITGVSYEQYF
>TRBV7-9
CASSLVTSGNSYEQYF
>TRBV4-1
CASSLIMTGYNEQYF
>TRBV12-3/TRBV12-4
CASSSRDRGEGAKNIQYF
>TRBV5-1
CAGSLGSGISYEQYF
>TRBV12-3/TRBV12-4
CASSSQVRQPQHF
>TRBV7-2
CASRGGGQGNYGYTF
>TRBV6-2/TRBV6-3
CVSTPGLLASTDTRYF
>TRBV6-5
CASSGLAGTYEQYF
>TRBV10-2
CASSVSGLNEQYF
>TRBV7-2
CASSPRGSGGPQYF
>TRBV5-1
CASSVGSGATNYGYTF
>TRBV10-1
CASSESRLTDTQYF
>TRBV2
CASSEAVAGGGVNEQFF
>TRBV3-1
CASARTYNEQFF
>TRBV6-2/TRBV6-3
CASSDLGTGDQPQHF
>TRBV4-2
CASSPDGNEQFF
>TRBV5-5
CASSLDGRTNTEAFF
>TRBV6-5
CASSFRGEAAEAFF
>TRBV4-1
CASSQTWQKETQYF
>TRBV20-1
CSAKRDNRHNEKLFF
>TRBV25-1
CASRSSRDRTDTQYF
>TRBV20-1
CSATRLAGDQETQYF
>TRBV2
CASRVAGGNEQYF
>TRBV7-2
CASARGRNTGELFF
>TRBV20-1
CSAGEDRETQYF
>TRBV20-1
CSARELGGSTEAFF
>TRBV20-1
CSAPGWERGGDEQFF
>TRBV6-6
CASSYSTRDRSTDTQYF
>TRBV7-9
CASSPGRPEAFF
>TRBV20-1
CSACRDSGEQYF
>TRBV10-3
CAISGSGDGNQPQHF
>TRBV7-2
CASSQGVQGRGSGAGYTF
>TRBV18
CASSPLAGASNEQFF
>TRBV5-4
CASSPTSGSHNEQFF
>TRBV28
CASSSPPWGANVLTF
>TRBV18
CASSDSRLGWMNTEAIF
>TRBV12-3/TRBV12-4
CAVGTSGYNEQFF
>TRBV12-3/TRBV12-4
CASSPRTGFGNTIYF
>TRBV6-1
CATQTSGGIAGELFF
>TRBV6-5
CASSYSGSSGAANYGYTF
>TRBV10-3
CAISDETGDNEQFF
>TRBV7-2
CASSLARTGELFF
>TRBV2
CASTGTGVHEQYF
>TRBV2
CASRGTGGIYEQYF
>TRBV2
CASKERGWDEQFF
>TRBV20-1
CSARRRGGLSDTQYF
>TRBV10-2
CASSGEGATEAFF
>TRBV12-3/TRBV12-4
CASHPSGNYGYTF
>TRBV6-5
CASSWSPQGAREENYGYTF
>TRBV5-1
CASMETSTDTQYF
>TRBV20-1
CSARDKQVPYEQYF